There are a few counts of the clone carrying this T cell receptor beta chain. TCRdb's table, derived via immunoSEQ multiplex PCR, lists solely in-frame clones and lacks some. The sample carries tens of thousands of clones, about four fifths recorded once. The trim removed 0 bases at V and 9 bases at J, leaving 4 bases unmatched. CDR3 length: 15 amino acids. Germline CDR1 SGHDT, CDR2 YYEEEE. The record originates from a study of STAT5B mutations in CD4+ large granular lymphocyte leukemia. The rearrangement uses TRBV5-6 and TRBJ1-6, with 9 bases aligning to TRBD1. This TCR derives from a human donor in good health. The sample was CD4+ T cells from blood buffy coats. The CDR3 DNA reads as TGTGCCAGCAGCTTGGTGGGACAGGGTACTTCACCCCTCCACTTT. Encoded protein: CASSLVGQGTSPLHF.